The T cell receptor beta chain under discussion was sequenced for a study of T cells in tuberculosis. The V end lost 4 bases, the J end lost 2 bases, and 7 bases lay between the germline ends. The CDR3 is 12 amino acids. Germline-derived CDR1 and CDR2 are SGHRS and YFSETQ. Cells were sorted from thawed PBMC rested overnight and stained with GMM-loaded CD1B tetramer, viability dye and anti-CD3. CD1B tetramers were loaded with Rhodococcus equi-derived C32 glucose monomycolate. TCR-alpha and TCR-beta chains were sequenced unpaired. Some clones are missing from TCRdb's copy, which holds only in-frame ones; the method was immunoSEQ multiplex PCR. The repertoire holds 50,000 or so clones, 70% to 90% seen once, with 20% to 25% in the top ten.

This clonotype was obtained from an adult woman with latent tuberculosis. Sequencing used CD1b-GMM tetramer-negative cells sorted from PBMCs. The chain employs TRBV5-1 and TRBJ2-7; D not certain. The CDR3 DNA reads TGCGCCAGCAGCCTTCCCGCCTACGAGCAGTACTTC. Translated: CASSLPAYEQYF.